The 14 T cell receptor beta chains in this list originate from one sample, sequenced in a study of blood T cell repertoires in COVID-19. Data came from immunoSEQ multiplex PCR; TCRdb stores just in-frame clones and leaves some out. The repertoire includes 150,000 to 200,000 clones, approximately 90% of them detected once, and about 0.95% sits in the top ten. The material sequenced was peripheral blood. Every receptor here comes from a young man with acute or convalescent COVID-19.

This chain links TRBV6-5 with TRBJ2-5, with D possibly matching TRBD1 (5 bases). CDR1 and CDR2 (germline): MNHEY, SVGAGI. The CDR3 loop spans 13 amino acids. Trimming cost V 5 bases and J 7 bases, with 14 bases left between them. For the CDR3, the DNA is TGTGCCAGCAGTAAGGACAATCTGGGGACCCAGTACTTC. This gives the protein CASSKDNLGTQYF.

The V call is TRBV5-1, the J call TRBJ2-7; 7 nucleotides agree with TRBD1. Germline-derived CDR1 and CDR2 are SGHRS and YFSETQ. The CDR3 is made up of 16 amino acids. Losses at the gene ends were 4 bases for V and 1 base for J; bases not matched to a gene: 11. The CDR3 DNA sequence: TGCGCCAGCAGCGGAATTTCACAGGGGAAGTCCTACGAGCAGTACTTC. Amino acid sequence: CASSGISQGKSYEQYF.

CDR3 in amino acids: CASRLGGDSPLHF. Here the CDR3 DNA reads TGTGCCAGCAGGCTGGGGGGAGATTCACCCCTCCACTTT. The chain links TRBV27 to TRBJ1-6, with a possible D match to TRBD1 (5 bases). With 6 bases removed from V and 8 bases from J, the gap between germline ends came to 11 bases. Germline assignment: CDR1 MNHEY and CDR2 SMNVEV (reference sequence). The CDR3 covers 13 residues.

The chain is built from TRBV7-3 and TRBJ2-1; 9 bases agree with TRBD2. CDR3 length equals 14 residues. Looked up from germline, CDR1 is SGHTA and CDR2 is FQGTGA. V lost 2 bases and J lost 6; bases outside the gene matches: 2. The CDR3 loop is CASSLAGGPNEQFF. The CDR3 region has the DNA TGTGCCAGCAGCTTAGCGGGGGGGCCCAATGAGCAGTTCTTC.

The chain carries TRBV6-1 and TRBJ2-2; 8 bases are a match to TRBD1. J gave up 0 bases and V 4 bases, and 4 bases lay outside the gene matches. Germline CDR1 reads MNHNS; CDR2 reads SASEGT. The CDR3 totals 16 residues. CDR3 loop: CASSGTGPPNTGELFF. The CDR3 DNA reads as TGTGCCAGCAGTGGGACAGGGCCCCCGAACACCGGGGAGCTGTTTTTT.

The chain joins TRBV5-1 to TRBJ1-1; D not resolved. CDR3 length equals 15 residues. CDR1 is SGHRS and CDR2 is YFSETQ in the germline V gene. Trimming pared 1 base from V and 5 bases from J, leaving 15 bases between. Here the CDR3 DNA reads TGCGCCAGCAGCTTGACCGGAAGGGAGGGAACTGAAGCTTTCTTT. Translation: CASSLTGREGTEAFF.

The chain couples TRBV21-1 to TRBJ1-2; the table names TRBD1, a call not compared with the DNA. TRBV21-1 is a pseudogene locus. There are 16 residues in the CDR3. This CDR3 reads CASSKESTGDSDGYTF. In DNA, the CDR3 is TGTGCCAGCAGCAAAGAAAGTACAGGGGATTCTGATGGCTACACCTTC.

The rearrangement links TRBV10-3 to TRBJ1-5, with 7 bases lining up with TRBD1. The CDR3 is 13 residues long. From germline, CDR1 is ENHRY and CDR2 SYGVKD. With 2 bases clipped from V and 7 bases from J, the junction kept 2 bases outside the gene matches. This CDR3 is CAISEDRVQPQHF. As DNA, the CDR3 is TGTGCCATCAGTGAGGACAGGGTCCAGCCCCAGCATTTT.

This sequence joins TRBV6-2 or TRBV6-3 and TRBJ1-1; 7 nucleotides agree with TRBD1. The CDR3 has 13 residues. V trimming: 4 bases; J trimming: 5 bases; junction bases outside the gene matches: 4. CDR1 and CDR2 (germline): MNHEY, SVGEGT. The CDR3 spells CASSSPRGTEAFF. CDR3 bases: TGTGCCAGCAGTTCCCCCAGGGGGACTGAAGCTTTCTTT.

This sequence joins TRBV6-5 and TRBJ1-3; 11 bases agree with TRBD1. Germline V CDR1 and CDR2: MNHEY, SVGAGI. V lost 7 bases, J lost 4 bases, and 3 bases stayed unmatched. The CDR3 extends over 14 amino acids. The CDR3: CASKDRGPGNTIYF. The CDR3 bases are TGTGCCAGCAAGGACAGGGGGCCAGGAAACACCATATATTTT.

This clone was detected a few times. Here the CDR3 DNA reads TGTGCCAGCAGTGAGGGGGCTAGCACAGATACGCAGTATTTT. It codes for CASSEGASTDTQYF. The chain joins TRBV6-4 to TRBJ2-3; D may be TRBD1 (6 bases). Per the germline V gene, CDR1 is MRHNA and CDR2 is SNTAGT. The germline V and J ends were trimmed by 3 bases and 0 bases, with 7 bases remaining between them. CDR3 length: 14 amino acids.

Regarding this clone: Distinct nucleotide sequences in the sample also encode this CDR3. The DNA of the CDR3 is TGCGCCAGCAGCCAAGTAGGTCAGGGGAACTATGGCTACACCTTC. Amino acid sequence: CASSQVGQGNYGYTF. The V and J genes are TRBV4-1 and TRBJ1-2; D possibly corresponds to TRBD1 (6 bases). V lost 1 base and J 2 bases, leaving 11 bases between the germline ends. Per germline, CDR1 MGHRA and CDR2 YSYEKL. The CDR3 is made up of 15 amino acids.

The rearrangement joins TRBV11-2 to TRBJ1-2; 8 nucleotides line up with TRBD1. V shed 5 bases, J shed 9 bases, and the junction held 11 bases outside the gene matches. CDR1 and CDR2 (germline): SGHAT, FQNNGV. The CDR3 consists of 14 residues. As DNA, the CDR3 is TGTGCCAGCAGCCCCGCCCCCGGACAGGGTAGCTACACCTTC. Protein product: CASSPAPGQGSYTF.

CDR3 DNA sequence: TGCGCCAGCAGCCAAGACCCCCGGGACACCAGCCCCTACGAGCAGTACTTC. Translation: CASSQDPRDTSPYEQYF. The chain combines TRBV4-1 with TRBJ2-7, with D possibly matching TRBD1 (6 bases). This CDR3 has 17 residues. Germline V CDR1 and CDR2: MGHRA, YSYEKL. Deletions cut 0 bases from V and 2 bases from J, with 17 bases between.